These T cell receptor beta chains were read from a single sample in a study of T cell repertoires in ileal Crohn's disease. Sequencing used immunoSEQ multiplex PCR; TCRdb keeps in-frame clones, though not all of them. This sample has over 6,500 clones; over 80% occur once, and the top ten carry about a tenth. Sequenced input: ileal tissue. These receptors all come from an adult with Crohn's disease. Each CDR3 is given with its conserved first and last residue. The D gene is left open where the match is weak. Size values are once, few and many counts, or a class for expanded clones, and some rows have none.

V gene	D gene	J gene	CDR3 length	clone size	CDR3 DNA	CDR3 protein
TRBV7-8	NA	TRBJ2-5	14	NA	TGTGCCAGCAGCTTAGGCGCCAGGGAAGAGACCCAGTACTTC	CASSLGAREETQYF
TRBV5-1	TRBD2	TRBJ2-3	14	NA	TGCGCCAGCAGCTTGGTCGGGGGGATAGATACGCAGTATTTT	CASSLVGGIDTQYF
TRBV5-1	NA	TRBJ2-3	13	NA	TGCGCCAGTACCCGGGGGAGCGCAGATACGCAGTATTTT	CASTRGSADTQYF
TRBV5-4	NA	TRBJ1-1	15	NA	TGTGCCAGCAGCTTGGGTGGGACAAAGAACACTGAAGCTTTCTTT	CASSLGGTKNTEAFF
TRBV30	TRBD1	TRBJ1-2	14	NA	TGTGCCTGCCCCGGATGGGACAGGGGATATGGCTACACCTTC	CACPGWDRGYGYTF
TRBV5-6	NA	TRBJ2-7	11	NA	TGTGCCAGCAGCTCGACCTACGAGCAGTACTTC	CASSSTYEQYF
TRBV11-3	NA	TRBJ1-1	13	NA	TGTGCCAGCAGCTTAGCCAGAGCTAGAGAAGCTTTCTTT	CASSLARAREAFF
TRBV5-4	NA	TRBJ2-5	16	NA	TGTGCCAGCACCTCTTTAGGGAAAACAAACCAAGAGACCCAGTACTTC	CASTSLGKTNQETQYF
TRBV19	TRBD1	TRBJ1-5	17	NA	TGTGCCAGTATATTGGGGGCCGGGACAGGGGGCAATCAGCCCCAGCATTTT	CASILGAGTGGNQPQHF
TRBV15	NA	TRBJ1-6	13	NA	TGTGCCACCAGCAGATCTTTCGGGTCACCCCTCCACTTT	CATSRSFGSPLHF
TRBV6-1	NA	TRBJ1-2	13	NA	TGTGCCAGCAGTGACCCCCAGGGCAATGGCTACACCTTC	CASSDPQGNGYTF
TRBV14	NA	TRBJ1-2	15	NA	TGTGCCAGCAGCCAAGATTTGCGGGTCGGCAGTGGCTACACCTTC	CASSQDLRVGSGYTF
TRBV2	NA	TRBJ2-2	15	NA	TGTGCCAGCAGGTGGGGGCTGGGGAACACCGGGGAGCTGTTTTTT	CASRWGLGNTGELFF
TRBV9	TRBD2	TRBJ2-3	16	NA	TGTGCCAGCAGCACTAGCGGGGGGGCCCGGTCAGATACGCAGTATTTT	CASSTSGGARSDTQYF
TRBV27	NA	TRBJ1-1	15	once	TGTGCCAGCAGTTTCAATTTTCGGATGAACACTGAAGCTTTCTTT	CASSFNFRMNTEAFF
TRBV11-3	TRBD2	TRBJ2-3	16	NA	TGTGCCAGCAGTCTACATAGCGGGGGGGGACAAGATACGCAGTATTTT	CASSLHSGGGQDTQYF
TRBV28	NA	TRBJ2-1	13	NA	TGTGCCATCAGCAGGGGAAACAACAATGAGCAGTTCTTC	CAISRGNNNEQFF
TRBV5-1	NA	TRBJ2-5	13	NA	TGCGCCAGCAAACCCCCCGGTTTCGGGACCCAGTACTTC	CASKPPGFGTQYF
TRBV11-3	TRBD2	TRBJ2-5	16	NA	TGTGCCAGCGGCTCAGTAGCGGGGGGGCCAGGAGAGACCCAGTACTTC	CASGSVAGGPGETQYF
TRBV5-1	NA	TRBJ2-1	16	NA	TGCGCCAGCAGCCTCCTTAGCTCAGGGGGGCGAAGTGAGCAGTTCTTC	CASSLLSSGGRSEQFF
TRBV25-1	TRBD1	TRBJ1-4	16	large	TGTGCCAGCGAGACCGGGACAGGGGGCACTAATGAAAAACTGTTTTTT	CASETGTGGTNEKLFF
TRBV6-6	NA	TRBJ2-6	14	NA	TGTGCCAGCAGTTACAGGGGGGGTGGTTACGTCCTGACTTTC	CASSYRGGGYVLTF
TRBV5-6	NA	TRBJ2-1	15	NA	TGTGCCAGCAGCTTGCCGGACTTTCAAGGCGATGAGCAGTTCTTC	CASSLPDFQGDEQFF
TRBV19	TRBD1	TRBJ1-2	16	NA	TGTGCCAGTAGTATAGGGGACAGTTATTCTAACTATGGCTACACCTTC	CASSIGDSYSNYGYTF
TRBV2	NA	TRBJ2-2	14	NA	TGTGCCAGCAGAGCCGACAGTGACACCGGGGAGCTGTTTTTT	CASRADSDTGELFF
TRBV2	TRBD2	TRBJ2-2	14	NA	TGTGCCAGCACCCCGACTAGCAACACCGGGGAGCTGTTTTTT	CASTPTSNTGELFF
TRBV4-1	NA	TRBJ1-1	14	NA	TGCGCCAGCAGCCAGTCGTCAGCGGGTACTGAAGCTTTCTTT	CASSQSSAGTEAFF
TRBV29-1	NA	TRBJ2-7	13	NA	TGCAGCGTTGAGTTGGACAAAGCCTACGAGCAGTACTTC	CSVELDKAYEQYF
TRBV4-2	TRBD2	TRBJ2-3	15	NA	TGTGCCAGCAGCCAAGATTTGGGGGGGACAGATACGCAGTATTTT	CASSQDLGGTDTQYF
TRBV19	NA	TRBJ2-7	18	once	TGTGCCAGTAGCTCACTCCCCGCCAAAGGACACTTCTCCTACGAGCAGTACTTC	CASSSLPAKGHFSYEQYF
TRBV6-1	NA	TRBJ2-6	16	NA	TGTGCCAGCAGTGAATATTTAAGGCCTGGGGCCAACGTCCTGACTTTC	CASSEYLRPGANVLTF